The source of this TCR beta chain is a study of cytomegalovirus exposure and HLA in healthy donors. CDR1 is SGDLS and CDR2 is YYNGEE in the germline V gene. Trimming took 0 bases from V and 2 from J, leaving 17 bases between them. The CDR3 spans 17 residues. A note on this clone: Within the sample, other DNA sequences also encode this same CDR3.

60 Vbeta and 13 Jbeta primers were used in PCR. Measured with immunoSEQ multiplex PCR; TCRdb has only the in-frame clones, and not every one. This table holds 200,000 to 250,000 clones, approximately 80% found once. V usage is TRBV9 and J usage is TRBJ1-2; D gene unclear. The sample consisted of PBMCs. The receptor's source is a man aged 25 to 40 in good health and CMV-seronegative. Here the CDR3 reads CASSVEREGVPNYGYTF. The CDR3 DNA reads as TGTGCCAGCAGCGTAGAGAGGGAGGGCGTTCCAAACTATGGCTACACCTTC. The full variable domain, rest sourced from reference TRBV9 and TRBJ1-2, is DSGVTQTPKHLITATGQRVTLRCSPRSGDLSVYWYQQSLDQGLQFLIQYYNGEERAKGNILERFSAQQFPDLHSELNLSSLELGDSALYFCASSVEREGVPNYGYTFGSGTRLTVV.